The T cell receptor (beta chain) described here comes from a study of blood T cell repertoires in COVID-19. Study information: Some COVID-19 samples were acute and others convalescent; all came from the United States, Italy and Spain. From T cells, B-cell-depleted T cells, or PBMCs came the material, which was cDNA or gDNA.

In the original workflow: Reference gene primer amplification gave nucleated cell count estimates. Repertoires were generated with immunoSEQ multiplex PCR, while TCRdb's copy carries only in-frame clones and drops some. For V, J and clone size, that table is used; D and trimming come from the DNA. The sample holds approximately 200,000 clones, roughly 77% seen once. CDR1 and CDR2 from the germline V gene are LNHDA and SQIVND (reference sequence). Trimming at V came to 6 bases and at J to 0 bases, leaving 12 bases not matched to a gene. The CDR3 has 17 residues. Sequencing input: peripheral blood. The J gene is TRBJ2-3, the V gene TRBV19; 7 bases match TRBD2. This TCR derives from a woman aged 80 or older with COVID-19, enrolled during active disease. CDR3 loop: CASRNARDYSSTDTQYF. Here the CDR3 DNA reads TGTGCCAGTAGGAATGCGCGGGACTATTCTAGCACAGATACGCAGTATTTT.